This paragraph covers one TCR beta chain sequence. Its antigen is currently unknown. The sample comes from a study of vaccination effects on CD4 cells after COVID-19. Study as a whole: Post-vaccine sampling occurred a median 72 days after the second dose.

CDR3 length equals 16 residues. The germline V gene has CDR1 MDHEN and CDR2 SYDVKM. With 5 bases clipped from V and 2 bases from J, the junction kept 10 bases outside the gene matches. ViraFEST used viral peptide pools to expand antigen-specific CD4+ T cells before sequencing. A roughly ten-day culture period preceded the isolation of CD4+ T cells. Every participant took two doses of the BNT162b2 or mRNA-1273 vaccine. Testing of the vaccine recipients showed negative nucleocapsid antibodies and no prior SARS-CoV-2 infection. After 2 million or so PBMC were placed in each well, they were cultured with approximately 10 IU/ml IL-2 and roughly 10 ug/ml peptides. The method was immunoSEQ multiplex PCR; TCRdb's version includes in-frame clones alone and lacks a portion of them. The profile shows about 59,000 clones, about 78% of them singletons.

Sample: CD4+ T cells from PBMCs cultured with HCoV-OC43 spike peptides, taken after COVID-19 vaccination. Subset here: HCoV-OC43 spike overlapping peptide pool stimulation. This chain joins TRBV28 and TRBJ1-1; 8 bases agree with TRBD1. This receptor was identified in a human donor who received a COVID-19 vaccine. The CDR3 here is CASSPQKTGVNTEAFF. The CDR3 bases are TGTGCCAGCAGTCCCCAGAAGACAGGGGTTAACACTGAAGCTTTCTTT. Based on the CDR3 plus reference TRBV28 and TRBJ1-1, the full variable domain is DVKVTQSSRYLVKRTGEKVFLECVQDMDHENMFWYRQDPGLGLRLIYFSYDVKMKEKGDIPEGYSVSREKKERFSLILESASTNQTSMYLCASSPQKTGVNTEAFFGQGTRLTVV.